This entry describes one T cell receptor beta chain. These data belong to a study of T cell responses to AZD1222 COVID-19 vaccine. The V end was cut by 0 bases, the J end by 6 bases, with 12 bases between. Germline CDR1 reads SGHDT; CDR2 reads YYEEEE. The CDR3 is 14 residues long. The assay was immunoSEQ multiplex PCR, and TCRdb's table has in-frame clones only and misses some. The data contain roughly 53,000 clones, 85% to 90% of them seen just once; the ten biggest clones take up approximately 19%. This chain joins TRBV5-6 and TRBJ1-2, with unresolved D. Sequencing was performed on peripheral blood, taken on day 0 of MenACWY control vaccination. This receptor was taken from an adult in good health. The DNA for the CDR3 is TGTGCCAGCAGCTTGGGACCCCAGGTCGATGGCTACACCTTC. This sequence encodes CASSLGPQVDGYTF.